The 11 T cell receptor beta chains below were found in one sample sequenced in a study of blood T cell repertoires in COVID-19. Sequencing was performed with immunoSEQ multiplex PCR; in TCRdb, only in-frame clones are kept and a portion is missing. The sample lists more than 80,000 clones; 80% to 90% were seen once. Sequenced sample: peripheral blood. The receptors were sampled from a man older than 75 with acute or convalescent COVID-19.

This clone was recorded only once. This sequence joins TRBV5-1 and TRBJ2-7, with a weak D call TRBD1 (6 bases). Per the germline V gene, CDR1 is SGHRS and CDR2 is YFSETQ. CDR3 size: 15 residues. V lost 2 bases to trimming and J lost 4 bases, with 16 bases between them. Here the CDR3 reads CASSFPGTSGYEQYF. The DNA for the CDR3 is TGCGCCAGCAGCTTCCCCGGGACATCGGGTTACGAGCAGTACTTC.

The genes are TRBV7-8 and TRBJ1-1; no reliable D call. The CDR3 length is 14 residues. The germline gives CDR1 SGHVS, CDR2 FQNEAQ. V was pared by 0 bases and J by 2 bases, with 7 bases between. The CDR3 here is CASSLADLNTEAFF. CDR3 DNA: TGTGCCAGCAGCTTAGCGGACTTAAACACTGAAGCTTTCTTT.

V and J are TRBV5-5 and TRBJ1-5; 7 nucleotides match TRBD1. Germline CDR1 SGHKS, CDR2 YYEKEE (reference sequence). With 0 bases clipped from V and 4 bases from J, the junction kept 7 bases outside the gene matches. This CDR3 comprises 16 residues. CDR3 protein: CASSLAVRDRNQPQHF. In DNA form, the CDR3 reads TGTGCCAGCAGCTTGGCCGTAAGGGACAGAAATCAGCCCCAGCATTTT.

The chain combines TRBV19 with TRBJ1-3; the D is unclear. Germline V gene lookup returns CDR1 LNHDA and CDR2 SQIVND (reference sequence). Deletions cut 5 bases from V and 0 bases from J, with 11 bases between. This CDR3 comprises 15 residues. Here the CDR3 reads CASSAPGFSGNTIYF. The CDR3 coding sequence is TGTGCCAGTAGTGCCCCGGGATTCTCTGGAAACACCATATATTTT.

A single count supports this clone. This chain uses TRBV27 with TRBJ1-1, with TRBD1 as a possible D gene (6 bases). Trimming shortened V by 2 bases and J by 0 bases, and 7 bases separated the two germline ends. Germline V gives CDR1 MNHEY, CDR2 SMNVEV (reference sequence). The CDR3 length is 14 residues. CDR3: CASSLNRVNTEAFF. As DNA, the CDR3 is TGTGCCAGCAGTTTAAACAGGGTGAACACTGAAGCTTTCTTT.

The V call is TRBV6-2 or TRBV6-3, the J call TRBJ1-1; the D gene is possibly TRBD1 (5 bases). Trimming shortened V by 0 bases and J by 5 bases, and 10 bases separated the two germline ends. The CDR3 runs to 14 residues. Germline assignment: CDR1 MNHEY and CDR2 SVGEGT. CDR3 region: CASSYSSGGTEAFF. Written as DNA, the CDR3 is TGTGCCAGCAGTTACTCGTCGGGGGGGACTGAAGCTTTCTTT.

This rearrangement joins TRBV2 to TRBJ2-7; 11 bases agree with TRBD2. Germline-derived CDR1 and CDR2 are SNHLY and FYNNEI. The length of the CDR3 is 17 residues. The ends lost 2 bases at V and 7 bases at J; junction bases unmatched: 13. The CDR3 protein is CASSEWVAGGPAGEQYF. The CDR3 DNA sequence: TGTGCCAGCAGTGAATGGGTAGCGGGAGGGCCGGCGGGAGAGCAGTACTTC.

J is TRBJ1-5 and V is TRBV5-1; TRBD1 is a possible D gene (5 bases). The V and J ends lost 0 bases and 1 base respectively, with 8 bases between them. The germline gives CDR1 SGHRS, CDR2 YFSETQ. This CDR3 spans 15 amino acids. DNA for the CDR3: TGCGCCAGCAGCTTGGAAGGGGTCAGCAATCAGCCCCAGCATTTT. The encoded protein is CASSLEGVSNQPQHF. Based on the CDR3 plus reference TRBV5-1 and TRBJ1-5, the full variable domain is KAGVTQTPRYLIKTRGQQVTLSCSPISGHRSVSWYQQTPGQGLQFLFEYFSETQRNKGNFPGRFSGRQFSNSRSEMNVSTLELGDSALYLCASSLEGVSNQPQHFGDGTRLSIL.

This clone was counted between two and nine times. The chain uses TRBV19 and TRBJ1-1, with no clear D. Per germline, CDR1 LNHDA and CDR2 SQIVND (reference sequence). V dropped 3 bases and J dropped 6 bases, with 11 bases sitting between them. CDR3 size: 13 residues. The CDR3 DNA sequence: TGTGCCAGTAGTATCACGCTTGCGGCTGAAGCTTTCTTT. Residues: CASSITLAAEAFF.

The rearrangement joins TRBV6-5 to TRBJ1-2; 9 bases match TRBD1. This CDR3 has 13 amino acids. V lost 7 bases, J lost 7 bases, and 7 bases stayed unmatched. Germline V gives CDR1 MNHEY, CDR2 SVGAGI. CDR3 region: CASKDRGEVGYTF. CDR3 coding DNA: TGTGCCAGCAAAGACAGGGGGGAGGTTGGCTACACCTTC.

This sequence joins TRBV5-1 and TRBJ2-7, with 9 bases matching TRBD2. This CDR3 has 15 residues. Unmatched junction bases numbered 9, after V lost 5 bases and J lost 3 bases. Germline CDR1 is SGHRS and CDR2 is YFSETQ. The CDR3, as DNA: TGCGCCAGCAGGGCACCGGGTAGCGGGGGCTACGAGCAGTACTTC. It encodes CASRAPGSGGYEQYF.